This T cell receptor beta chain stems from a study of blood T cell repertoires in COVID-19. Study details: Sites across the United States, Italy and Spain contributed samples from acute and convalescent COVID-19. T cells, B-cell-depleted T cells, or PBMCs supplied cDNA or gDNA.

Authors' processing steps: Nucleated cell number was recorded as an estimate derived from reference gene primer amplification. Measured with immunoSEQ multiplex PCR; TCRdb has only the in-frame clones, and not every one. V and J calls and clone size are copied from that table; D and trimming were computed from the DNA. The sample includes around 99,000 clones, 90% of them seen just once. The CDR3 has 17 amino acids. CDR1 LNHDA and CDR2 SQIVND come from the germline V gene (reference sequence). Trimming removed 7 bases from V and 6 bases from J; junction bases left unmatched: 18. The J gene is TRBJ1-1, the V gene TRBV19; 9 nucleotides agree with TRBD1. This receptor was identified in a man over 45 with acute or convalescent COVID-19. The sample comprised peripheral blood. For the CDR3, the DNA is TGTGCCAGTAACACACCGTCGGTTAAACAGGGGGCGCCTGAAGCTTTCTTT. Translated: CASNTPSVKQGAPEAFF.